The entry below gives a single T cell receptor (beta chain) sequence along with its context. Its antigen is not identified. The entry originates in a study of T cell clonotyping in hematopoietic cell transplantation. Germline V gene lookup returns CDR1 SQVTM and CDR2 ANQGSEA. The CDR3 consists of 11 residues. Method: immunoSEQ multiplex PCR; TCRdb's copy keeps in-frame clones and lacks some. The table has approximately 44,000 clones, less than 95% seen once. Study-wide results and caveats: At the given depth, recipient repertoires were over 97% de novo clonotypes.

The V call is TRBV29-1, the J call TRBJ1-2; no definite D call. This TCR was recovered from a woman between 50 and 59 years old in good health. Some clones in this sample may be carry-over from other donors' samples. Sequenced: peripheral blood mononuclear cells. The DNA of the CDR3 is TGCGCGGTCAGTGGGATCTATGGCTACACCTTC. This translates into CAVSGIYGYTF.